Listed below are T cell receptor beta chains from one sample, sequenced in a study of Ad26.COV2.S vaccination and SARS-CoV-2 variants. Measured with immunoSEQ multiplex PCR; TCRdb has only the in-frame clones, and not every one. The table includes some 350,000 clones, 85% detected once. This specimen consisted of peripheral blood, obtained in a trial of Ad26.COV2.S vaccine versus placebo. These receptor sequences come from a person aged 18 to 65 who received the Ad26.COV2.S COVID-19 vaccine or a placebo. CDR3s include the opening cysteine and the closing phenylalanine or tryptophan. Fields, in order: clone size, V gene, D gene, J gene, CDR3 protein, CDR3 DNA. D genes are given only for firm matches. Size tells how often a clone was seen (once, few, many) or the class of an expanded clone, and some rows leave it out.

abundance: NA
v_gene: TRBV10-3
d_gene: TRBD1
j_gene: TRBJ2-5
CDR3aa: CAIRETGQAQETQYF
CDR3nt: TGTGCCATCAGGGAGACAGGGCAGGCCCAAGAGACCCAGTACTTC

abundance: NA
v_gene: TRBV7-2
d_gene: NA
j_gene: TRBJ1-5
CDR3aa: CASSWVEENNQPQHF
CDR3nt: TGTGCCAGCAGCTGGGTGGAGGAAAACAATCAGCCCCAGCATTTT

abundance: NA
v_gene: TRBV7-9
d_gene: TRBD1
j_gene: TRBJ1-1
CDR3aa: CASRDPGQGGEAFF
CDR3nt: TGTGCCAGCAGGGATCCGGGACAGGGGGGTGAAGCTTTCTTT

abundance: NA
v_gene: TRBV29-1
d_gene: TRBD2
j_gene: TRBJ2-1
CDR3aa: CSVAASGRVYNEQFF
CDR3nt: TGCAGCGTAGCGGCCAGCGGGAGGGTCTACAATGAGCAGTTCTTC

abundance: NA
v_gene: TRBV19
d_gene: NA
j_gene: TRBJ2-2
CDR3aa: CASSIDANEVRELFF
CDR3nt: TGTGCCAGTAGTATAGATGCGAACGAAGTCAGGGAGCTGTTTTTT

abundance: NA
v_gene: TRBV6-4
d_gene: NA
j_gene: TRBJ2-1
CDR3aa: CASSPRSGSGLEQFF
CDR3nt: TGTGCCAGCTCCCCCAGGAGCGGATCCGGGCTTGAGCAGTTCTTC

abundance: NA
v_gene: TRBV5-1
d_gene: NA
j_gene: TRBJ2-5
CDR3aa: CASSLGGGGPQETQYF
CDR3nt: TGCGCCAGCAGCTTGGGAGGAGGGGGTCCTCAAGAGACCCAGTACTTC

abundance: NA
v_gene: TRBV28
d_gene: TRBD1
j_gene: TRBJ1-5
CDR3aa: CASRTTGTGYQPQHF
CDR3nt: TGTGCCAGCAGGACAACGGGGACAGGCTATCAGCCCCAGCATTTT

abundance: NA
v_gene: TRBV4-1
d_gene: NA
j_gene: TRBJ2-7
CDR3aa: CASSQDHGGAYEQYF
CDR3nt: TGCGCCAGCAGCCAAGATCATGGAGGCGCGTACGAGCAGTACTTC

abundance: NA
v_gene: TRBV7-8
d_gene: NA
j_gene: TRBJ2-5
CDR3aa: CASSAQKETQYF
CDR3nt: TGTGCCAGCAGCGCCCAAAAAGAGACCCAGTACTTC

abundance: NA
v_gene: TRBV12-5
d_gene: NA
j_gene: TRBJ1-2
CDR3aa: CASGPKIQAHPSYGYTF
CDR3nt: TGTGCTAGTGGTCCTAAAATACAGGCACACCCATCTTATGGCTACACCTTC

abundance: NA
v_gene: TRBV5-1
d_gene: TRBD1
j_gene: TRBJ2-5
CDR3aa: CASSTAQGQGRLETQYF
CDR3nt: TGCGCCAGCAGCACGGCCCAGGGACAGGGGCGATTAGAGACCCAGTACTTC

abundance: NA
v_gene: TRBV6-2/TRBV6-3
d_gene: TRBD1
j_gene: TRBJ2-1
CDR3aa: CASSPPTGSVNNEQFF
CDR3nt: TGTGCCAGCAGCCCCCCGACAGGGTCTGTCAACAATGAGCAGTTCTTC

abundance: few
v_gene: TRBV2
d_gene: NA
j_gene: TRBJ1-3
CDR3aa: CASSFTGSSGNTIYF
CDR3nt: TGTGCCAGCAGTTTCACAGGTAGCTCTGGAAACACCATATATTTT

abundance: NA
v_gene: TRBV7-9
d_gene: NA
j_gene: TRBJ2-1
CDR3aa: CASSFGKAIYSYNEQFF
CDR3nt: TGTGCCAGCAGCTTCGGTAAAGCGATTTACTCCTACAATGAGCAGTTCTTC